In this sample, the clone carrying this T cell receptor (beta chain) turned up a few times. Its antigen remains unknown. The data originate from a study of T-cell reconstitution after alpha-beta-depleted transplantation in children. Study-level results: Among T cells one year after transplant, newly produced cells accounted for most counts and diversity. Expanded clones from the graft, numbering several hundred, reportedly supplied alpha-beta T cells about two months after transplant.

In germline, CDR1 is SNHLY, CDR2 FYNNEI. The CDR3 is made up of 13 amino acids. V lost 4 bases and J 2 bases, leaving 8 bases between the germline ends. TCRbeta library preparation incorporated unique molecular identifiers. TCRdb itself ran the PCR reads through MiXCR, one entry per CDR3 protein. The sample has 300,000 to 400,000 distinct CDR3 sequences, around 25% seen once. Sequenced here: PBMCs, mostly from graft donor cells, sampled 180 days after TCRalphabeta/CD19-depleted stem cell transplant. This rearrangement joins TRBV2 to TRBJ1-2; the D is unclear. The clonotype comes from a male patient aged 10 to 17 who had a stem cell transplant for acute lymphoblastic leukemia, so the T cells may come from the graft donor. DNA of the CDR3: TGTGCCAGCAGTGCTGAAGCCAACTATGGCTACACCTTC. Amino acids: CASSAEANYGYTF.